Following are 27 T cell receptor beta chains from one sample sequenced in a study of CD8 T cells in ankylosing spondylitis. MiXCR, applied by TCRdb to the 5' RACE reads, yields one record per CDR3 protein. Here the sample spans roughly 180,000 distinct CDR3 sequences, 10% to 15% being singletons. Material: blood, either unsorted or a sorted T cell fraction (not recorded which). The receptors were gathered from a female donor with ankylosing spondylitis or in good health (not recorded which).

This clonotype was counted only a few times. The junction does not match germline at one end; this may be a read error. The rearrangement links TRBV12-3 or TRBV12-4 to TRBJ2-7; TRBD2 might be the D (5 bases). The CDR3 is 18 amino acids. The CDR3 here is CACSFTVWRRTFTYEQYF. The CDR3 DNA is TGTGCCTGCAGTTTTACGGTCTGGAGACGGACTTTTACCTACGAGCAGTACTTC.

This clonotype has a count of ten or more. V gene TRBV20-1 combines with J gene TRBJ1-5; the D is unclear. Germline V gene sequence: CDR1 DFQATT, CDR2 SNEGSKA (reference sequence). The CDR3 has 14 residues. V dropped 3 bases and J dropped 3 bases, with 12 bases sitting between them. CDR3 sequence reads: CSASVGRFNQPQHF. The CDR3 nucleotides are TGCAGTGCTAGCGTTGGGAGGTTCAATCAGCCCCAGCATTTT.

This clonotype has a handful of counts. The chain recombines TRBV19 with TRBJ1-5; no reliable D call. The V gene's germline CDR1 is LNHDA and CDR2 SQIVND (reference sequence). The CDR3 loop spans 14 amino acids. Trimming took off 6 bases at V and 0 bases at J, with 9 bases between the two ends. The DNA of the CDR3 is TGTGCCAGTAGCTACCCCGTTAGCAATCAGCCCCAGCATTTT. As protein: CASSYPVSNQPQHF.

This clonotype was counted ten times or more. The V and J genes are TRBV12-3 or TRBV12-4 and TRBJ1-4; tentative D call: TRBD1 (6 bases). V lost 6 bases to trimming and J lost 3 bases, with 17 bases between them. The CDR3 length is 16 residues. The CDR3 nucleotides are TGTGCCAGCAGACCGCAAAGACAGGCGTCTAATGAAAAACTGTTTTTT. Its protein product is CASRPQRQASNEKLFF.

This clonotype turned up a few times. The DNA of the CDR3 is TGTGCCATCAGTGGCGGACAGGGGCGAAACACTGAAGCTTTCTTT. Residues: CAISGGQGRNTEAFF. The rearrangement uses TRBV10-3 and TRBJ1-1, with 9 bases identical to TRBD1. Trimming cost V 4 bases and J 2 bases; bases outside gene matches: 5. Germline loops: CDR1 ENHRY, CDR2 SYGVKD. The CDR3 loop spans 15 amino acids.

This clonotype came up a few times. The J gene is TRBJ2-5, the V gene TRBV7-2; 7 bases line up with TRBD1. V was pared by 5 bases and J by 1 base, with 10 bases of the junction left unmatched. Germline CDR1 SGHTA, CDR2 FQGNSA. This CDR3 spans 16 amino acids. The CDR3 region is CASSVTGASIQETQYF. For the CDR3, the DNA is TGTGCCAGCAGCGTCACAGGGGCCTCGATCCAAGAGACCCAGTACTTC.

Of note for this clonotype: With a much larger clone just one base away, this may be a read error. This rearrangement joins TRBV5-1 to TRBJ1-1; 9 bases agree with TRBD1. The CDR3 extends over 15 amino acids. Germline CDR1 is SGHRS and CDR2 is YFSETQ. The CDR3 loop is CASSHGQGLNTGAFF. CDR3 bases: TGCGCCAGCAGCCACGGACAGGGGTTGAACACTGGAGCTTTCTTT.

This clonotype was seen at least ten times. V is TRBV28 and J is TRBJ2-5; D is ambiguous. CDR3 size: 13 residues. Germline V lookup: CDR1 MDHEN, CDR2 SYDVKM. V dropped 5 bases and J dropped 4 bases, with 11 bases sitting between them. In DNA form, the CDR3 reads TGTGCCAGCAGTGAGCCGCCCTCAGAGACCCAGTACTTC. Translated: CASSEPPSETQYF.

Ten or more counts support this clonotype. The V call is TRBV28, the J call TRBJ2-2, with D maybe TRBD2 (5 bases). The V gene lost 3 bases and the J gene lost 6 bases, with 14 bases spanning the gap. CDR1 MDHEN and CDR2 SYDVKM come from the germline V gene. There are 15 residues in the CDR3. The DNA of the CDR3 is TGTGCCAGCAGTTTTACACGGCAAGCGGCCGGGGAGCTGTTTTTT. This encodes CASSFTRQAAGELFF.

This clonotype came up many times. This chain joins TRBV11-3 and TRBJ1-1; 7 bases are a match to TRBD1. Germline-derived CDR1 and CDR2 are SGHNT and YENEEA. This CDR3 has 15 residues. V shed 6 bases, J shed 0 bases, and the junction held 7 bases outside the gene matches. CDR3 nucleotide sequence: TGTGCCAGCAGTACCCTGACAGGGTTGAACACTGAAGCTTTCTTT. Translated, it gives CASSTLTGLNTEAFF.

This clonotype was seen at least ten times. CDR3 amino acids: CSVGYRTEDDGYTF. CDR3 bases: TGCAGCGTTGGTTATAGGACGGAAGATGATGGCTACACCTTC. The chain employs TRBV29-1 and TRBJ1-2; D unresolved. Germline CDR1 and CDR2: SQVTM and ANQGSEA. The CDR3 contains 14 residues. V was shortened by 4 bases and J by 6 bases, with 18 bases between the two germline ends. Filled out from reference TRBV29-1 and TRBJ1-2, the complete variable domain reads SAVISQKPSRDICQRGTSLTIQCQVDSQVTMMFWYRQQPGQSLTLIATANQGSEATYESGFVIDKFPISRPNLTFSTLTVSNMSPEDSSIYLCSVGYRTEDDGYTFGSGTRLTVV.

This clonotype was seen many times. The chain joins TRBV7-2 to TRBJ2-3; the D is unclear. CDR3 size: 15 residues. V was shortened by 5 bases and J by 4 bases, with 16 bases between the two germline ends. CDR1 is SGHTA and CDR2 is FQGNSA in the germline V gene. CDR3 DNA: TGTGCCAGCAGCCGCGGAAACGCTGGCCCAGATACGCAGTATTTT. Encoded protein: CASSRGNAGPDTQYF.

This clonotype was seen ten or more times. The CDR3 is CSVTGVWRRNTEAFF. The CDR3 region has the DNA TGCAGCGTTACAGGCGTATGGCGGCGTAACACTGAAGCTTTCTTT. J is TRBJ1-1 and V is TRBV29-1, with D maybe TRBD1 (5 bases). There are 15 residues in the CDR3. With 5 bases removed from V and 2 bases from J, the gap between germline ends came to 18 bases. CDR1 is SQVTM, CDR2 ANQGSEA, per germline.

CDR3 sequence: CASSHSWTSGSYEQYF. DNA of the CDR3: TGTGCCAGCAGCCATTCATGGACTAGCGGTAGCTACGAGCAGTACTTC. This chain uses TRBV5-4 with TRBJ2-7; 10 positions agree with TRBD2. The junction had 10 bases not matched to a gene; V was cut back by 4 bases and J by 3 bases. Germline V gives CDR1 SGHNT, CDR2 YYREEE (reference sequence). The CDR3 is 16 amino acids.

This clonotype has only a few counts. The rearrangement joins TRBV28 to TRBJ2-1, with TRBD2 matching over 7 bases. With 6 bases clipped from V and 9 bases from J, the junction kept 14 bases outside the gene matches. The CDR3 is 15 amino acids. CDR1 is MDHEN and CDR2 is SYDVKM in the germline V gene. This CDR3 reads CASSKIGGGRGEQFF. The CDR3 DNA reads TGTGCCAGCAGCAAGATCGGCGGGGGTCGCGGTGAGCAGTTCTTC.

This clonotype was picked up many times. V gene TRBV7-2 combines with J gene TRBJ1-2; D is perhaps TRBD1 (5 bases). Germline CDR1 SGHTA, CDR2 FQGNSA. Deletions cut 5 bases from V and 2 bases from J, with 15 bases between. The CDR3 is 15 amino acids. CDR3 nucleotide sequence: TGTGCCAGCAGCCATCTAGCCGGGGCGAACTATGGCTACACCTTC. It translates to CASSHLAGANYGYTF.

V and J are TRBV20-1 and TRBJ2-5; 13 bases map to TRBD2. The CDR3 contains 15 residues. J gave up 2 bases and V 6 bases, and 6 bases lay outside the gene matches. Germline V gives CDR1 DFQATT, CDR2 SNEGSKA (reference sequence). CDR3 amino acids: CSASGTSGIQETQYF. In nucleotides, the CDR3 is TGCAGTGCCTCCGGGACTAGCGGGATACAAGAGACCCAGTACTTC.

Turning to this clonotype: One junction end disagrees with the germline gene, perhaps due to a read error. The V and J genes are TRBV20-1 and TRBJ1-4; D ambiguous. This CDR3 contains 15 residues. Germline loops: CDR1 DFQATT, CDR2 SNEGSKA (reference sequence). CDR3: CNARVGSRRSEKLFF. The CDR3 DNA reads as TGCAATGCTAGAGTAGGCAGTCGGCGTAGTGAAAAACTGTTTTTT.

This rearrangement joins TRBV6-2 or TRBV6-3 to TRBJ2-7; 10 bases agree with TRBD2. Trimming cost V 8 bases and J 6 bases; bases outside gene matches: 10. There are 14 residues in the CDR3. In germline, CDR1 is MNHEY, CDR2 SVGEGT. The CDR3 reads CASASGSRRGEQYF. CDR3 coding DNA: TGTGCCAGCGCTAGCGGGAGCAGGCGGGGCGAGCAGTACTTC.

About this clonotype: One end of the junction does not line up with germline, which may come from a read error. The chain carries TRBV7-9 and TRBJ2-5; D remains unclear. Looked up from germline, CDR1 is SEHNR and CDR2 is FQNEAQ (reference sequence). The CDR3 is made up of 13 amino acids. The CDR3 sequence is CTSSLRIQETQYF. In nucleotides, the CDR3 is TGTACCAGCAGCTTGCGTATCCAAGAGACCCAGTACTTC.

This clonotype appeared many times. The CDR3 reads CATSDRAQPFLTDTQYF. CDR3 sequence (DNA): TGTGCCACCAGTGACAGGGCGCAGCCCTTCCTCACAGATACGCAGTATTTT. The rearrangement uses TRBV24-1 and TRBJ2-3; D possibly corresponds to TRBD1 (5 bases). V lost 4 bases and J lost 2, with 18 bases in between. Germline V gene sequence: CDR1 KGHDR, CDR2 SFDVKD. The CDR3 runs to 17 residues.

Comment on this clonotype: Given a much more abundant clone one base away, this may be a read error. This sequence joins TRBV10-3 and TRBJ2-3; D might be TRBD1 (6 bases). The CDR3 sequence is 19 residues long. Trimming removed 5 bases at V and 0 bases at J, with 24 bases between. From germline, CDR1 is ENHRY and CDR2 SYGVKD. CDR3 DNA sequence: TGTGCCATCAGTATGGTGGGAACTCCCGGGACACCGAGCACAGATACGCAGTATTTT. Its translation is CAISMVGTPGTPSTDTQYF.

The CDR3 loop reads CASSIASATGELFF. Written as DNA, the CDR3 is TGCGCCAGCAGCATCGCATCAGCCACCGGGGAGCTGTTTTTT. The chain joins TRBV5-1 to TRBJ2-2; D gene unclear. The germline CDR1 and CDR2 sequences are SGHRS and YFSETQ. The CDR3 sequence is 14 residues long. Trimming shortened V by 4 bases and J by 4 bases, and 11 bases separated the two germline ends.

This clonotype has at least ten counts. The rearrangement links TRBV7-2 to TRBJ2-2; D is undetermined. The CDR3 extends over 15 amino acids. CDR1 SGHTA and CDR2 FQGNSA come from the germline V gene. Trimming left V 2 bases short and J 0 bases short, with 7 bases between. CDR3 sequence reads: CASSLSTANTGELFF. The CDR3 coding sequence is TGTGCCAGCAGCTTATCTACAGCGAACACCGGGGAGCTGTTTTTT.

The gene calls are TRBV7-8 and TRBJ1-4, with TRBD1 identical over 8 bases. The CDR3 extends over 17 amino acids. J lost 1 base, V lost 5 bases, and 9 bases had no gene match. Per the germline V gene, CDR1 is SGHVS and CDR2 is FQNEAQ. In DNA, the CDR3 is TGTGCCAGCAGCCCTGACAGGGGAGGAGGAACTAATGAAAAACTGTTTTTT. The encoded protein is CASSPDRGGGTNEKLFF. Looking up the rest from reference TRBV7-8 and TRBJ1-4 gives the full variable domain: GAGVSQSPRYKVAKRGQDVALRCDPISGHVSLFWYQQALGQGPEFLTYFQNEAQLDKSGLPSDRFFAERPEGSVSTLKIQRTQQEDSAVYLCASSPDRGGGTNEKLFFGSGTQLSVL.

Ten or more counts support this clonotype. This chain links TRBV29-1 with TRBJ2-5; D perhaps matches TRBD1 (7 bases). The V end lost 5 bases, the J end lost 1 base, and 14 bases lay between the germline ends. Per germline, CDR1 SQVTM and CDR2 ANQGSEA. The CDR3 is 14 amino acids. The CDR3 region is CSVQGVAVQETQYF. The CDR3 nucleotides read TGCAGCGTTCAGGGGGTAGCGGTCCAAGAGACCCAGTACTTC. The full variable domain, with the rest looked up from reference TRBV29-1 and TRBJ2-5, is SAVISQKPSRDICQRGTSLTIQCQVDSQVTMMFWYRQQPGQSLTLIATANQGSEATYESGFVIDKFPISRPNLTFSTLTVSNMSPEDSSIYLCSVQGVAVQETQYFGPGTRLLVL.

The table lists this clonotype with a few counts. V gene TRBV2 combines with J gene TRBJ1-1, with D unresolved. The CDR3 spans 13 residues. V was trimmed by 1 base and J by 11 bases, leaving 14 bases between them. Germline V CDR1 and CDR2: SNHLY, FYNNEI. The CDR3 region is CASSEGPGERAFF. CDR3 in DNA: TGTGCCAGCAGTGAAGGCCCCGGGGAGAGGGCTTTCTTT.